The 25 T cell receptor beta chains presented below share a single source sample, sequenced in a study of PD-1 blockade in classical Hodgkin lymphoma (dated by TCRdb to 2020 to 2022). The time point tag for this specimen amounts to: cycle 2 day 1 (C2D1) of nivolumab. Every trial patient had relapsed after autologous stem cell transplantation, and cohorts A, B and C differed in prior brentuximab vedotin exposure. Libraries were prepared through the immunoSEQ multiplex PCR assay. TCRdb took over this immuneACCESS table, retaining in-frame rearrangements with V and J assigned. Such tables are incomplete; in checked studies, under half of the missing clones stem from an unresolved V gene, and the remainder is unexplained. This sample holds 9,900 or so clones; about 80% were observed only once. The ten top clones hold approximately 35% of the sample. The starting material was peripheral blood mononuclear cells (PBMCs), obtained before the second cycle of nivolumab. All receptors derive from a human donor with classical Hodgkin lymphoma.

The chain recombines TRBV28 with TRBJ2-7, with TRBD1 matching over 8 bases. The CDR3 extends over 15 amino acids. The junction had 4 bases not matched to a gene; V was cut back by 0 bases and J by 3 bases. In germline, CDR1 is MDHEN, CDR2 SYDVKM. This CDR3 is CASSLWGQAGYEQYF. CDR3 DNA: TGTGCCAGCAGTTTATGGGGACAGGCCGGCTACGAGCAGTACTTC.

The chain joins TRBV2 to TRBJ1-2; no definite D call. CDR3 length equals 14 residues. The ends were cut back, 8 bases at V and 7 bases at J, with 20 bases in the middle. Germline V CDR1 and CDR2: SNHLY, FYNNEI. For the CDR3, the DNA is TGTGCCAGCCTTGCCGGCGGGTCCCCTTCTGGCTACACCTTC. It yields the protein CASLAGGSPSGYTF. The full variable domain, in which reference TRBV2 and TRBJ1-2 provide the parts outside the CDR3, is EPEVTQTPSHQVTQMGQEVILRCVPISNHLYFYWYRQILGQKVEFLVSFYNNEISEKSEIFDDQFSVERPDGSNFTLKIRSTKLEDSAMYFCASLAGGSPSGYTFGSGTRLTVV.

The chain carries TRBV29-1 and TRBJ1-2; 8 bases map to TRBD1. Looked up from germline, CDR1 is SQVTM and CDR2 is ANQGSEA. The CDR3 is 13 residues long. V shed 7 bases and J 2 bases; nucleotides not matched to a gene: 6. CDR3 nucleotide sequence: TGCAGCGCCCACAGGGGGTTAAACTATGGCTACACCTTC. As protein: CSAHRGLNYGYTF.

The chain has TRBV7-9 and TRBJ2-7, with 7 positions matching TRBD2. The length of the CDR3 is 14 residues. CDR1 and CDR2 (germline): SEHNR, FQNEAQ (reference sequence). After removal of 4 bases from V and 4 bases from J, the junction contained 7 bases not matched to a gene. The CDR3 DNA sequence: TGTGCCAGCAGCTCAAGGACTAGAGGTTACGAGCAGTACTTC. Encoded protein: CASSSRTRGYEQYF. The full variable domain, its missing parts supplied by reference TRBV7-9 and TRBJ2-7, is DTGVSQNPRHKITKRGQNVTFRCDPISEHNRLYWYRQTLGQGPEFLTYFQNEAQLEKSRLLSDRFSAERPKGSFSTLEIQRTEQGDSAMYLCASSSRTRGYEQYFGPGTRLTVT.

The chain combines TRBV19 with TRBJ1-5; TRBD1 aligns across 11 bases. Germline values: CDR1 LNHDA, CDR2 SQIVND (reference sequence). There are 17 residues in the CDR3. Trimming took 6 bases from V and 0 from J; bases not matched to a gene: 7. In DNA form, the CDR3 reads TGTGCCAGTAGCCGGACAGGGGGCGGCTATAGCAATCAGCCCCAGCATTTT. Protein: CASSRTGGGYSNQPQHF.

The chain links TRBV5-4 to TRBJ2-1; 9 bases fit TRBD2. CDR1 and CDR2 from the germline V gene are SGHNT and YYREEE (reference sequence). This CDR3 region has 15 residues. Trimming cost V 1 base and J 4 bases; bases outside gene matches: 3. The CDR3 is CASSLSLAGYNEQFF. CDR3 in DNA: TGTGCCAGCAGCTTGTCCCTAGCGGGATACAATGAGCAGTTCTTC.

This chain links TRBV14 with TRBJ2-1, with 8 bases identical to TRBD2. Germline V lookup: CDR1 SGHDN, CDR2 FVKESK. The CDR3 has 14 residues. With 6 bases clipped from V and 3 bases from J, the junction kept 4 bases outside the gene matches. The CDR3 sequence: CASSSSGSYNEQFF. The CDR3 nucleotides are TGTGCCAGCAGTTCCAGCGGGAGCTACAATGAGCAGTTCTTC. The whole variable domain, remainder taken from reference TRBV14 and TRBJ2-1, is EAGVTQFPSHSVIEKGQTVTLRCDPISGHDNLYWYRRVMGKEIKFLLHFVKESKQDESGMPNNRFLAERTGGTYSTLKVQPAELEDSGVYFCASSSSGSYNEQFFGPGTRLTVL.

The genes are TRBV6-5 and TRBJ2-7, with D hard to call. CDR1 is MNHEY, CDR2 SVGAGI, per germline. This CDR3 has 14 residues. V lost 4 bases, J lost 0 bases, and 10 bases lay in between. The CDR3 DNA is TGTGCCAGCAGTTCCACCCGAATCTCCTACGAGCAGTACTTC. This gives the protein CASSSTRISYEQYF.

V and J are TRBV30 and TRBJ2-7; 10 positions match TRBD1. This CDR3 comprises 13 residues. The germline V gene encodes CDR1 GTSNPN and CDR2 SVGIG (reference sequence). The V segment lost 5 bases and the J segment 6 bases; nucleotides outside the gene matches: 7. CDR3 amino acids: CAWDRGRGREQYF. In DNA, the CDR3 is TGTGCCTGGGACAGGGGGCGAGGACGCGAGCAGTACTTC.

The chain links TRBV6-5 to TRBJ1-4, with D possibly being TRBD1 (5 bases). This CDR3 region has 14 residues. Trimming left V 5 bases short and J 7 bases short, with 14 bases between. Germline V gene sequence: CDR1 MNHEY, CDR2 SVGAGI. CDR3 loop: CASSRQPNGEKLFF. CDR3 nucleotide sequence: TGTGCCAGCAGTCGACAGCCTAATGGTGAAAAACTGTTTTTT.

The chain links TRBV13 to TRBJ2-3; D gene ambiguous. CDR3 size: 12 residues. Germline loops: CDR1 PRHDT, CDR2 FYEKMQ (reference sequence). The V end lost 3 bases, the J end lost 6 bases, and 7 bases lay between the germline ends. CDR3 coding DNA: TGTGCCAGCAGCTTTTTCAGTGATACGCAGTATTTT. Its translation is CASSFFSDTQYF.

The chain has TRBV28 and TRBJ2-3; D gene ambiguous. CDR1 is MDHEN and CDR2 is SYDVKM in the germline V gene. The CDR3 totals 14 residues. Trimming took 3 bases from V and 2 from J, leaving 9 bases between them. Written as DNA, the CDR3 is TGTGCCAGCAGTTTCGGGTCGAACACAGATACGCAGTATTTT. This translates into CASSFGSNTDTQYF. The whole variable domain, remainder taken from reference TRBV28 and TRBJ2-3, is DVKVTQSSRYLVKRTGEKVFLECVQDMDHENMFWYRQDPGLGLRLIYFSYDVKMKEKGDIPEGYSVSREKKERFSLILESASTNQTSMYLCASSFGSNTDTQYFGPGTRLTVL.

V usage is TRBV29-1 and J usage is TRBJ2-6, with no clear D. Trimming stripped 8 bases from V and 1 base from J, with 6 bases between. Germline-derived CDR1 and CDR2 are SQVTM and ANQGSEA. The CDR3 sequence is 12 residues long. The CDR3 sequence: CSTQSGANVLTF. DNA of the CDR3: TGCAGCACGCAGTCTGGGGCCAACGTCCTGACTTTC.

This rearrangement joins TRBV9 to TRBJ1-1; 8 bases map to TRBD1. The CDR3 loop spans 15 amino acids. V was pared by 3 bases and J by 3 bases, with 7 bases of the junction left unmatched. CDR1 SGDLS and CDR2 YYNGEE come from the germline V gene. CDR3 loop: CASSDATTGDTEAFF. CDR3 DNA sequence: TGTGCCAGCAGCGACGCTACGACAGGGGACACTGAAGCTTTCTTT. Using reference TRBV9 and TRBJ1-1 for the parts outside the CDR3, the full variable domain is DSGVTQTPKHLITATGQRVTLRCSPRSGDLSVYWYQQSLDQGLQFLIQYYNGEERAKGNILERFSAQQFPDLHSELNLSSLELGDSALYFCASSDATTGDTEAFFGQGTRLTVV.

The genes are TRBV19 and TRBJ2-1, with 7 bases lining up with TRBD2. The germline CDR1 and CDR2 sequences are LNHDA and SQIVND (reference sequence). The CDR3 totals 13 residues. V lost 5 bases and J lost 4; bases outside the gene matches: 2. The DNA for the CDR3 is TGTGCCAGTAGTCTAGCGGTATACAATGAGCAGTTCTTC. Translation gives CASSLAVYNEQFF. Looking up the rest from reference TRBV19 and TRBJ2-1 gives the full variable domain: DGGITQSPKYLFRKEGQNVTLSCEQNLNHDAMYWYRQDPGQGLRLIYYSQIVNDFQKGDIAEGYSVSREKKESFPLTVTSAQKNPTAFYLCASSLAVYNEQFFGPGTRLTVL.

The V call is TRBV14, the J call TRBJ2-5; either TRBD1 or TRBD2 may supply D (6 bases each). The CDR3 sequence is 16 residues long. Between the trimmed V and J ends, which lost 1 base and 4 bases, there was a span of 16 bases. Per germline, CDR1 SGHDN and CDR2 FVKESK. CDR3 region: CASSQGGAAMRETQYF. The CDR3 DNA reads as TGTGCCAGCAGCCAAGGGGGGGCTGCGATGAGAGAGACCCAGTACTTC.

The gene calls are TRBV9 and TRBJ2-7, with 10 bases fitting TRBD1. Looked up from germline, CDR1 is SGDLS and CDR2 is YYNGEE. Trimming cost V 2 bases and J 3 bases; bases outside gene matches: 2. The CDR3 contains 14 residues. CDR3 sequence (DNA): TGTGCCAGCAGCGTGGGGACAGGGGACTACGAGCAGTACTTC. Protein product: CASSVGTGDYEQYF.

The rearrangement links TRBV5-1 to TRBJ2-1; 14 nucleotides match TRBD2. The germline gives CDR1 SGHRS, CDR2 YFSETQ. The V segment lost 8 bases and the J segment 4 bases; nucleotides outside the gene matches: 11. The CDR3 extends over 17 amino acids. The CDR3 DNA follows: TGCGCCAGGGGGACTAGCGGGAGAGTGCCCCTATACAATGAGCAGTTCTTC. Amino acids: CARGTSGRVPLYNEQFF. The full variable domain, completed using reference TRBV5-1 and TRBJ2-1, is KAGVTQTPRYLIKTRGQQVTLSCSPISGHRSVSWYQQTPGQGLQFLFEYFSETQRNKGNFPGRFSGRQFSNSRSEMNVSTLELGDSALYLCARGTSGRVPLYNEQFFGPGTRLTVL.

The rearrangement links TRBV5-5 to TRBJ1-2; TRBD1 might be the D (6 bases). The CDR3 contains 14 residues. The germline V gene has CDR1 SGHKS and CDR2 YYEKEE (reference sequence). V was trimmed by 4 bases and J by 2 bases, leaving 12 bases between them. The CDR3 loop is CASSQGTANYGYTF. For the CDR3, the DNA is TGTGCCAGCAGCCAGGGGACGGCGAACTATGGCTACACCTTC.

V usage is TRBV19 and J usage is TRBJ2-1; tentatively, D is TRBD2 (6 bases). The V end was cut by 2 bases, the J end by 4 bases, with 12 bases between. This CDR3 is built from 15 residues. Germline V gives CDR1 LNHDA, CDR2 SQIVND (reference sequence). CDR3 sequence reads: CASSIQAGPYNEQFF. The CDR3 bases are TGTGCCAGTAGTATACAGGCGGGACCATACAATGAGCAGTTCTTC.

The chain couples TRBV4-2 to TRBJ2-7; D is uncertain. The CDR3 is 16 residues long. V lost 1 base and J 0 bases, leaving 13 bases between the germline ends. From germline, CDR1 is LGHNA and CDR2 YNFKEQ. The CDR3, as DNA: TGTGCCAGCAGCCAAGTGGCCACTGAAAGCTCCTACGAGCAGTACTTC. This codes for CASSQVATESSYEQYF.

The gene calls are TRBV5-1 and TRBJ2-1, with D tentatively TRBD1 (6 bases). CDR3 length: 15 amino acids. Germline loops: CDR1 SGHRS, CDR2 YFSETQ. Trimming left V 4 bases short and J 3 bases short, with 14 bases between. CDR3 DNA sequence: TGCGCCAGCAGCGAGGACAGTCGCGGCTACAATGAGCAGTTCTTC. Its translation: CASSEDSRGYNEQFF. The full variable domain, its missing parts supplied by reference TRBV5-1 and TRBJ2-1, is KAGVTQTPRYLIKTRGQQVTLSCSPISGHRSVSWYQQTPGQGLQFLFEYFSETQRNKGNFPGRFSGRQFSNSRSEMNVSTLELGDSALYLCASSEDSRGYNEQFFGPGTRLTVL.

This clone is labeled as medium-sized. The V gene is TRBV19, the J gene TRBJ1-2, with TRBD1 as a possible D gene (5 bases). The CDR3 length is 14 residues. From germline, CDR1 is LNHDA and CDR2 SQIVND (reference sequence). Trimming took off 7 bases at V and 4 bases at J, with 16 bases between the two ends. The CDR3 loop is CASTIDRDPYGYTF. Here the CDR3 DNA reads TGTGCCAGTACTATCGACCGGGACCCCTATGGCTACACCTTC.

The rearrangement links TRBV30 to TRBJ2-1; D not certain. V dropped 0 bases and J dropped 4 bases, with 13 bases sitting between them. CDR3 size: 15 residues. Germline V gene lookup returns CDR1 GTSNPN and CDR2 SVGIG (reference sequence). CDR3 coding DNA: TGTGCCTGGAGTGTCTCGCTGGAACCATACAATGAGCAGTTCTTC. Encoded protein: CAWSVSLEPYNEQFF.

The CDR3, as DNA: TGTGCCAGCAGTGCCGTGGGACAGTATAGCAATCAGCCCCAGCATTTT. Its protein is CASSAVGQYSNQPQHF. V and J are TRBV6-1 and TRBJ1-5; 7 bases line up with TRBD1. V gave up 4 bases and J gave up 0 bases; unmatched junction bases: 6. This CDR3 is 16 amino acids long. In germline, CDR1 is MNHNS, CDR2 SASEGT.